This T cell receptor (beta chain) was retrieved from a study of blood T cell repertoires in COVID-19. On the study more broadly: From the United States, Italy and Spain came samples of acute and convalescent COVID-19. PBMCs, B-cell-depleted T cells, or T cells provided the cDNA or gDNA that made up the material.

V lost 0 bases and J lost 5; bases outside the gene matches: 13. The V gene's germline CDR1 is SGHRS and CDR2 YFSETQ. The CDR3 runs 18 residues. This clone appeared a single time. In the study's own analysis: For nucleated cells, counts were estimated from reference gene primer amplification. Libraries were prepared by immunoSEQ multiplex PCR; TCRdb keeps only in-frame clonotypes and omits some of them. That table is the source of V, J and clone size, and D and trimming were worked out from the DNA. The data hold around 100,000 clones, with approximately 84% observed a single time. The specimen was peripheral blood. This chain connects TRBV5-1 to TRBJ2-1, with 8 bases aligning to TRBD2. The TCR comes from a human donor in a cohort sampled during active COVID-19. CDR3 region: CASSLAVGGSGVNNEQFF. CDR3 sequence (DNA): TGCGCCAGCAGCTTGGCGGTGGGTGGTAGCGGGGTTAACAATGAGCAGTTCTTC.